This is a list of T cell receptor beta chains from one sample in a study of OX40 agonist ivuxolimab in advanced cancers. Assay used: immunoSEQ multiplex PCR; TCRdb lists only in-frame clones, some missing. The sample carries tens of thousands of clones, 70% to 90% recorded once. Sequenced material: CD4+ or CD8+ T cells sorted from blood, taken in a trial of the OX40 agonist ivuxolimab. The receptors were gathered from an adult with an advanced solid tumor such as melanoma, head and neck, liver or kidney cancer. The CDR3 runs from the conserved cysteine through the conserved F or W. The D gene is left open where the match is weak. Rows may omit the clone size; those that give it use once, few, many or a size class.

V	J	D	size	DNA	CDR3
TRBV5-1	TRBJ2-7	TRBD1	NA	TGCGCCAGCAGGGACAGGACCACCCCGGGGCAGTACTTC	CASRDRTTPGQYF
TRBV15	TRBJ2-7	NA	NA	TGTGCCACCAGCAGAGCCCCCAAAACAGGTTTGTTCCTCCACGAGCAGTACTTC	CATSRAPKTGLFLHEQYF
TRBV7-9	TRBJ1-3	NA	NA	TGTGCCAGCAGCCTAGGCCGGACGGCTAACTCTGGAAACACCATATATTTT	CASSLGRTANSGNTIYF
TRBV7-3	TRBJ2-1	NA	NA	TGTGCCAGCAGCGCTTCGGGCAGTGCGGAGCAGTTCTTC	CASSASGSAEQFF
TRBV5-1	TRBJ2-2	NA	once	TGCGCCAGCAGCTTGTCGTACGGTGCCGGGGAGCTGTTTTTT	CASSLSYGAGELFF
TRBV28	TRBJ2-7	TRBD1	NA	TGTGCCAGCGGGGTTTGGGACAGGGTGTACGAGCAGTACTTC	CASGVWDRVYEQYF
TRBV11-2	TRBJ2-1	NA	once	TGTGCCAGCAGCTACACTGGACTCCCCGGGGATGAGCAGTTCTTC	CASSYTGLPGDEQFF
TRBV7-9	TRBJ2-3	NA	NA	TGTGCCAGCAATTCCTTACGGGAGACGACAGATACGCAGTATTTT	CASNSLRETTDTQYF
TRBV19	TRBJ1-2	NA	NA	TGTGCCAGTAGTATAGGTGTGGGGAGCGGCTACACCTTC	CASSIGVGSGYTF
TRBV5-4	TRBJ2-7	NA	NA	TGTGCCAGCACGCGAGGGGACGGAACCTACGAGCAGTACTTC	CASTRGDGTYEQYF
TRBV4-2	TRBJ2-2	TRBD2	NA	TGTGCCAGCAGCCAAAATCTAGCGGGGGCTATCACCGGGGAGCTGTTTTTT	CASSQNLAGAITGELFF
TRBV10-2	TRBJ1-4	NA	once	TGCGCCAGCAGAGATTATGAAAAACTGTTTTTT	CASRDYEKLFF
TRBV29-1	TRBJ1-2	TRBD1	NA	TGCAGCGTTCAACCGGACAGGGGCGGCTACACCTTC	CSVQPDRGGYTF
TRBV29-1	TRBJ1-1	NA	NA	TGCAGCGTTGACCGAGGGAACACTGAAGCTTTCTTT	CSVDRGNTEAFF
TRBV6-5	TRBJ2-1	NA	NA	TGTGCCAGCAGTAGGGGTCGCTCCTACAATGAGCAGTTCTTC	CASSRGRSYNEQFF
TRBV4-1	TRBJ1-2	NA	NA	TGCGCCAGCAGCCTCGGGGGTGGCTACACCTTC	CASSLGGGYTF
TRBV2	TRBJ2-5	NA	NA	TGTGCCACCAAGTGGGAAAGAAAAGAGACCCAGTACTTC	CATKWERKETQYF
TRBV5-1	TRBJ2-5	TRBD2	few	TGCGCCAGCAGCGGGGCTAGCGGGAGTGGGGAGACCCAGTACTTC	CASSGASGSGETQYF
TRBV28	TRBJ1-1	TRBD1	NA	TGTGCCAGCAGCTCAGACAGGGGAGTCTTATCTGAAGCTTTCTTT	CASSSDRGVLSEAFF
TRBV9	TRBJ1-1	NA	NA	TGTGCCAGCAGCTACCGGGTGCAGGGAGGTGAAGCTTTCTTT	CASSYRVQGGEAFF
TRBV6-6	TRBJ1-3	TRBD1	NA	TGTGCCAGCAACCGCCCGGACAGGGTGGGAGGAAACACCATATATTTT	CASNRPDRVGGNTIYF